This T cell receptor beta chain came from a study of shared clonotypes between healthy human individuals. It was at deep level that the assay was run. This table comes from immunoSEQ multiplex PCR, and its TCRdb copy is limited to in-frame clones, with some not included. The data hold 2 million to 2.5 million clones, with approximately 94% observed a single time. Trimming removed 6 bases from V and 4 bases from J; junction bases left unmatched: 15. There are 17 residues in the CDR3. Per germline, CDR1 MDHEN and CDR2 SYDVKM. Material: naive CD4+ T cells from PBMCs. Subset given: CD45RA+ positively selected. V and J are TRBV28 and TRBJ1-2; 9 bases map to TRBD1. The receptor's source is a young man in good health. Some clones in this sample may be carry-over from other donors' samples. This CDR3 reads CASRPGQGPLPGYGYTF. DNA for the CDR3: TGTGCCAGCAGGCCGGGACAGGGCCCCTTACCGGGCTATGGCTACACCTTC.